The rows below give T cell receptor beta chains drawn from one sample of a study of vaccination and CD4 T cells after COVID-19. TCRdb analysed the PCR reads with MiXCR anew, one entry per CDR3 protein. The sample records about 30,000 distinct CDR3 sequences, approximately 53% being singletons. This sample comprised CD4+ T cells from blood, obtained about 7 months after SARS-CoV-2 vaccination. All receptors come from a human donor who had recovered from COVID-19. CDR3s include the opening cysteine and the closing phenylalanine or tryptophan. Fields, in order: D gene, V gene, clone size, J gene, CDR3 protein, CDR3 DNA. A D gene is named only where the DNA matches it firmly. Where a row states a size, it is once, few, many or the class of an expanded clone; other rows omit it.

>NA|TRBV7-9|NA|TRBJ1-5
CASSLVSGTRAIYQPQHF
TGTGCCAGCAGCTTAGTTTCGGGGACCCGGGCAATCTACCAGCCCCAGCATTTT
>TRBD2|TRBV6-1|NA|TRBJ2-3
CASSLHTGLAGTQYF
TGTGCCAGCAGTCTACACACGGGACTAGCCGGGACGCAGTATTTT
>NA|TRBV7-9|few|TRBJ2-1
CASSLGAGNNEQFF
TGTGCCAGCAGCTTAGGTGCCGGGAACAATGAGCAGTTCTTC
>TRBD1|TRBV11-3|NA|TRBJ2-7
CASSTGTAYYEQYF
TGTGCCAGCAGCACCGGGACAGCCTACTACGAGCAGTACTTC
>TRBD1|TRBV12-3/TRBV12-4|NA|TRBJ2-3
CASSLRAGGRDTQYF
TGTGCCAGCAGTTTGAGGGCAGGGGGCAGAGATACGCAGTATTTT
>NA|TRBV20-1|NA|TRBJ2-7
CSARDPRRTYEQYF
TGCAGTGCTAGAGACCCCCGCCGAACCTACGAGCAGTACTTC
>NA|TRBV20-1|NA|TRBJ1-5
CSARDDARRYSNQPQHF
TGCAGTGCTAGAGATGACGCGAGACGATATAGCAATCAGCCCCAGCATTTT
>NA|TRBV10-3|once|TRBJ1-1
CAISEPSRTGLTEAFF
TGTGCCATCAGTGAGCCCTCCCGGACTGGTTTAACTGAAGCTTTCTTT
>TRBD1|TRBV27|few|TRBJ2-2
CASSLRGLGSGTGELFF
TGTGCCAGCAGTTTGAGGGGGCTGGGTTCGGGGACCGGGGAGCTGTTTTTT
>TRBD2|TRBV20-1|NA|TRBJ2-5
CSARLGTSGSIPQYF
TGCAGTGCTAGGCTTGGGACTAGCGGGAGCATTCCCCAGTACTTC
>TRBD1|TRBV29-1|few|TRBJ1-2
CSVGRVRGLGGGYTF
TGCAGCGTTGGACGCGTGAGGGGGCTGGGCGGTGGCTACACCTTC
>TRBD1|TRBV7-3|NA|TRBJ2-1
CASSVRGRLSEQFF
TGTGCCAGCAGCGTCAGGGGGCGTCTCTCCGAGCAGTTCTTC
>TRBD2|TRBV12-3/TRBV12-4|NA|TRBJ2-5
CASSLALAGETQYF
TGTGCCAGCAGTTTGGCGCTAGCGGGAGAGACCCAGTACTTC
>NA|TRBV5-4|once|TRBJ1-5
CASSLDGQKHQPQHF
TGTGCCAGCAGCTTGGATGGGCAGAAACATCAGCCCCAGCATTTT
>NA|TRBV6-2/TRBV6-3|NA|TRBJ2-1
CASSYSIRRAHEQFF
TGTGCCAGCAGTTACTCCATTCGGAGGGCCCATGAGCAGTTCTTC
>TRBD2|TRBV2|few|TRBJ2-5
CASSGLAGGEETQYF
TGTGCCAGCAGCGGACTAGCGGGAGGGGAAGAGACCCAGTACTTC
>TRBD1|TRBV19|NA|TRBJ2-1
CASKTTGAEWNEQFF
TGTGCCAGTAAGACGACAGGGGCGGAATGGAATGAGCAGTTCTTC